The rows below give T cell receptor beta chains drawn from one sample of a study of response to subunit inactivated influenza vaccine. TCRdb re-called the RT-PCR reads through MiXCR, storing one row per CDR3 protein. This table holds more than 150,000 distinct CDR3 sequences, around 9.2% found once. Sequencing used non-naive T cells sorted from PBMCs, obtained on the day of vaccination. These receptors all stem from a man aged 50-59 years who received an inactivated influenza vaccine. Both conserved end residues are part of each CDR3. The D gene is left open where the match is weak. Size is stated for part of the rows, as once, few or many counts, or as a class when the clone is expanded.

>14|TRBJ2-2|TRBV11-1|-|-
CASSLHRSGGELFF
TGTGCCAGCAGCCTCCATCGGTCTGGGGGGGAGCTGTTTTTT
>12|TRBJ2-5|TRBV24-1|-|-
CATSQASATQYF
TGTGCCACCAGTCAGGCCAGCGCGACCCAGTACTTC
>21|TRBJ2-1|TRBV7-6|TRBD2|few
CASSLARWTSGERETYNEQFF
TGTGCCAGCAGCTTAGCCCGTTGGACTAGCGGAGAGAGGGAAACCTACAATGAGCAGTTCTTC
>14|TRBJ2-2|TRBV7-2|-|-
CASSLDRNTGELFF
TGTGCCAGCAGCTTAGATAGAAACACCGGGGAGCTGTTTTTT
>15|TRBJ2-2|TRBV28|-|-
CASSLSGQNTGELFF
TGTGCCAGCAGTTTATCTGGGCAGAACACCGGGGAGCTGTTTTTT
>14|TRBJ2-5|TRBV29-1|-|few
CSVGTLGVQKTQYF
TGCAGCGTTGGTACCCTGGGGGTTCAAAAGACCCAGTACTTC
>16|TRBJ2-1|TRBV2|TRBD2|few
CASSGSGLGSYNEQFF
TGTGCCAGCAGTGGGTCAGGACTAGGGAGCTACAATGAGCAGTTCTTC
>16|TRBJ2-5|TRBV6-2/TRBV6-3|TRBD2|-
CASSYPQLAGALTQYF
TGTGCCAGCAGTTACCCCCAGCTAGCGGGGGCCCTGACCCAGTACTTC
>16|TRBJ1-1|TRBV28|-|few
CASSARSRVWDTEAFF
TGTGCCAGCAGTGCCCGATCAAGGGTCTGGGACACTGAAGCTTTCTTT
>14|TRBJ1-4|TRBV12-3/TRBV12-4|-|many
CASSFPGGGEKLFF
TGTGCCAGCAGTTTTCCCGGGGGCGGTGAAAAACTGTTTTTT
>17|TRBJ2-7|TRBV28|-|-
CASSLGHWGVVTYEQYF
TGTGCCAGCAGTTTAGGTCATTGGGGTGTTGTAACCTACGAGCAGTACTTC
>15|TRBJ2-6|TRBV10-3|TRBD1|many
CATGQGATGANVLTF
TGTGCCACGGGACAGGGGGCCACTGGGGCCAACGTCCTGACTTTC
>15|TRBJ1-6|TRBV5-5|-|-
CASNLQGTYNSPLHF
TGTGCCAGCAATCTCCAGGGCACATATAATTCACCCCTCCACTTT
>15|TRBJ2-1|TRBV6-5|-|few
CASSYERSSYNEQFF
TGTGCCAGCAGTTATGAGCGCAGCTCCTACAATGAGCAGTTCTTC
>17|TRBJ2-4|TRBV10-2|-|many
CASSEGPRSMAKNIQYF
TGCGCCAGCAGTGAAGGACCCCGATCTATGGCCAAAAACATTCAGTACTTC
>13|TRBJ1-4|TRBV2|-|-
CASSDDVDEKLFF
TGTGCCAGCAGTGATGACGTTGATGAAAAACTGTTTTTT
>14|TRBJ2-7|TRBV7-2|-|few
CASSPSYGIEEQYF
TGTGCCAGCAGCCCCTCCTACGGGATAGAGGAGCAGTACTTC
>14|TRBJ2-2|TRBV12-3/TRBV12-4|-|few
CASSLAGDTGELFF
TGTGCCAGCAGTTTAGCCGGGGATACCGGGGAGCTGTTTTTT
>14|TRBJ1-1|TRBV27|-|few
CASSLRTDGTEAFF
TGTGCCAGCAGTCTAAGGACAGACGGCACTGAAGCTTTCTTT
>15|TRBJ2-7|TRBV12-3/TRBV12-4|TRBD2|many
CASSRLGLASYEQYF
TGTGCCAGCAGCCGTCTCGGACTAGCGAGCTACGAGCAGTACTTC
>14|TRBJ2-7|TRBV5-6|-|-
CASSSTGIMYEQYF
TGTGCCAGCAGCTCGACAGGAATTATGTACGAGCAGTACTTC
>16|TRBJ2-7|TRBV18|-|-
CASSPPRDKFSSEQYF
TGTGCCAGCTCACCACCCCGGGACAAATTCAGTAGCGAGCAGTACTTC